This T cell receptor (beta chain) stems from a study of shared clonotypes between healthy human individuals. Looking at the study overall: A couple of female and three male donors aged 18 to 49 were enrolled.

Study-wide points: Lower generation probabilities were found for non-shared clonotypes than for those shared by all four donors. Only blood underwent sampling, and tissue repertoires likely differ. Sharing across a few donors was seen in 4% to 5% of naive CD4 clonotypes.

Only in-frame clones appear in the TCRdb table, and some are missing; sequencing was by immunoSEQ multiplex PCR. In the table there are some 900,000 clones, over 75% of which are singletons. The CDR3 is 10 amino acids. Germline CDR1 and CDR2: MNHEY and SVGAGI. The V and J ends lost 6 bases and 8 bases respectively, with 7 bases between them. This clone was observed once. The antigen remains unidentified. This TCR derives from a man aged 18 to 30 in good health. The sequenced sample was memory CD4+ T cells sorted from blood. Subset: CD45RA-negative fraction. V gene TRBV6-5 combines with J gene TRBJ1-1, with D unresolved. CDR3 protein: CASRESEAFF. The CDR3 nucleotides are TGTGCCAGCAGGGAAAGCGAAGCTTTCTTT.